This record concerns one TCR beta chain sequence. This sample is drawn from a study of T-cell reconstitution after alpha-beta-depleted transplantation in children. The CDR3 covers 14 residues. V lost 3 bases and J lost 7, with 12 bases in between. CDR1 is SEHNR, CDR2 FQNEAQ, per germline (reference sequence). Unique molecular identifiers were built into the TCRbeta library. TCRdb independently ran MiXCR on the PCR reads; one entry per CDR3 protein. The table shows around 680,000 distinct CDR3 sequences, with roughly 15% occurring only once. The sample consisted of PBMCs from the stem cell graft donor, taken from the stem cell graft. The rearrangement joins TRBV7-9 to TRBJ1-4; D not certain. The TCR originated in a human donor who donated a stem cell graft to a child with acute myeloid leukemia. CDR3 in DNA: TGTGCCAGCAGCTTCGGCAGGTCACTTGAAAAACTGTTTTTT. Translated, it gives CASSFGRSLEKLFF. Full variable domain (missing parts from reference TRBV7-9 and TRBJ1-4): DTGVSQNPRHKITKRGQNVTFRCDPISEHNRLYWYRQTLGQGPEFLTYFQNEAQLEKSRLLSDRFSAERPKGSFSTLEIQRTEQGDSAMYLCASSFGRSLEKLFFGSGTQLSVL.